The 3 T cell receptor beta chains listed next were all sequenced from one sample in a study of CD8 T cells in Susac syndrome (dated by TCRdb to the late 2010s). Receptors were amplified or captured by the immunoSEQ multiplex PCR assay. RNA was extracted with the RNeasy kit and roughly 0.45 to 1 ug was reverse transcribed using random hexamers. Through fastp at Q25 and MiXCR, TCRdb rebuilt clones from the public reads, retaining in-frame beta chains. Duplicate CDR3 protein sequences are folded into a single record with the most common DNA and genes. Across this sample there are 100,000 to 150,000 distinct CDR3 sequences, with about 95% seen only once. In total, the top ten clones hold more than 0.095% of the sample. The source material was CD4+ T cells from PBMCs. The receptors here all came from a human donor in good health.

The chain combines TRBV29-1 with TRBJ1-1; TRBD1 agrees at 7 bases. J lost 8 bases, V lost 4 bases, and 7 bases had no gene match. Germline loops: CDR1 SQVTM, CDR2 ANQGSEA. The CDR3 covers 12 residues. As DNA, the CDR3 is TGCAGCGTTGCGGAGGGACAGAGAGAAGCTTTCTTT. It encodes CSVAEGQREAFF.

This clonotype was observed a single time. As DNA, the CDR3 is TGCAGCGTTGAAGATCAAGGCGGCGGGAGGGCCGTTAATGAGCAGTTCTTC. Its translation is CSVEDQGGGRAVNEQFF. This chain links TRBV29-1 with TRBJ2-1, with 9 bases identical to TRBD2. J lost 7 bases, V lost 0 bases, and 13 bases had no gene match. Looked up from germline, CDR1 is SQVTM and CDR2 is ANQGSEA. The CDR3 runs 17 residues.

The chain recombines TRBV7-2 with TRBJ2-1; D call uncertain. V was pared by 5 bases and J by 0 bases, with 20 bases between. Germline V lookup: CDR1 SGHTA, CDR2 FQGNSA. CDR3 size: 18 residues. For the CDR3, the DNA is TGTGCCAGCAGCCCGAAGGTGATAGCTTATAGCTCCTACAATGAGCAGTTCTTC. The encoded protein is CASSPKVIAYSSYNEQFF.